These 2 T cell receptor beta chains came from one sample sequenced in a study of cytomegalovirus exposure and HLA in healthy donors. Primers included in the PCR were 60 Vbeta and 13 Jbeta primers. TCRdb's copy holds only in-frame clones and misses some; the assay was immunoSEQ multiplex PCR. Recorded for this sample: 50,000 to 70,000 clones. The specimen sequenced was PBMCs. Receptor source: a male donor in good health and CMV-seronegative.

The V and J genes are TRBV28 and TRBJ1-5; D may be TRBD1 (5 bases). Trimming took 2 bases from V and 5 from J, leaving 7 bases between them. The CDR3 runs to 13 residues. In germline, CDR1 is MDHEN, CDR2 SYDVKM. CDR3 loop: CASSLRGYQPQHF. The CDR3 DNA sequence: TGTGCCAGCAGTTTACGGGGGTATCAGCCCCAGCATTTT.

On this clone: Additional DNA sequences in this sample encode the identical CDR3. V is TRBV5-8 and J is TRBJ1-1; tentative D call: TRBD1 (6 bases). V shed 1 base and J shed 8 bases, with 18 bases lying between them. The length of the CDR3 is 15 residues. Germline lookup yields CDR1 SGHTS and CDR2 YDEGEE. CDR3 DNA sequence: TGTGCCAGCAGCTTGCCTATCTCTGACAGGCCGGAAGCTTTCTTT. Translation: CASSLPISDRPEAFF.